This T cell receptor beta chain comes out of a study of T cell responses to AZD1222 COVID-19 vaccine. Germline CDR1 reads SEHNR; CDR2 reads FQNEAQ (reference sequence). Between the trimmed V and J ends, which lost 1 base and 1 base, there was a span of 13 bases. CDR3 length: 17 amino acids. Sequenced by immunoSEQ multiplex PCR; TCRdb stores in-frame clones only, minus some. This sample yields 150,000 to 200,000 clones, of which under 95% are seen a single time; roughly 4.6% belongs to the top ten. The source material was peripheral blood, sampled 28 days after the second AZD1222 dose. The receptor was isolated from an adult who received the AZD1222 COVID-19 vaccine. The rearrangement joins TRBV7-9 to TRBJ2-2, with a weak D call TRBD2 (5 bases). The CDR3 nucleotides are TGTGCCAGCAGCTTAGAATATGGCGGGTGGAACACCGGGGAGCTGTTTTTT. Its protein product is CASSLEYGGWNTGELFF.